This T cell receptor beta chain was sequenced in a study of PD-L1 blockade in urothelial cancer. V was trimmed by 6 bases and J by 5 bases, leaving 18 bases between them. The germline V gene has CDR1 SNHLY and CDR2 FYNNEI. CDR3 size: 15 residues. Time point denoted: peripheral blood 6 weeks after treatment start. Pretreatment and on-treatment samples were taken, numbering 1 to 8 per patient. The authors spiked synthetic TCR analog templates into each PCR. Clones were read by immunoSEQ multiplex PCR, and TCRdb kept only the in-frame ones, dropping some. The sample records about 51,000 clones, 70% to 90% being singletons.

The sample here was PBMCs, taken around atezolizumab (anti-PD-L1) treatment. The receptor was isolated from a man aged 60 to 69 with urothelial cancer. The V gene is TRBV2, the J gene TRBJ2-3, with D perhaps matching TRBD2 (7 bases). CDR3 sequence (DNA): TGTGCCAGCAGGAGGGGATGGGGGGGGCAAGATACGCAGTATTTT. Encoded protein: CASRRGWGGQDTQYF.